A selection of T cell receptor beta chains follows, all from one sample in a study of T-cell memory formation after mild COVID-19. MiXCR was run by TCRdb on the 5' RACE reads, yielding one entry per CDR3 protein. The sample records a few hundred thousand distinct CDR3 sequences, approximately 16% being singletons. The sample consisted of PBMCs or a T cell subset sorted from them (not recorded which). The receptors were gathered from a man aged 18-30 years who had mild COVID-19 (a few samples of this study predate the infection). Cell type and time point are not known. The CDR3 runs from the conserved cysteine through the conserved F or W. D genes are given only for firm matches. Rows may omit the clone size; those that give it use once, few, many or a size class.

clone_size j_call v_call cdr3_length d_call cdr3_nt cdr3_aa
many TRBJ2-5 TRBV5-1 14 - TGCGCCAGCGCGGCGAGAGGGGGGGCCCAGACCCAGTACTTC CASAARGGAQTQYF
few TRBJ2-2 TRBV24-1 14 - TGTGCCACCAGTGGGGAAACAAGCACCGGGGAGCTGTTTTTT CATSGETSTGELFF
- TRBJ2-5 TRBV6-1 15 - TGTGCCAGCAGTAAAAACAGGGACTGGCAAGAGACCCAGTACTTC CASSKNRDWQETQYF
few TRBJ1-3 TRBV7-2 14 - TGTGCCAGCAGCTTGGAGCCCCCTCGAAGCACCATATATTTT CASSLEPPRSTIYF
few TRBJ1-4 TRBV4-1 17 - TGCGCCAGCAGCCAAGATGGCCCTCCCGCAACTAATGAAAAACTGTTTTTT CASSQDGPPATNEKLFF
- TRBJ1-1 TRBV7-9 14 TRBD1 TGTGCCAGCAGCGGATTCCGGGACAGCACTGAAGCTTTCTTT CASSGFRDSTEAFF
- TRBJ1-1 TRBV12-3/TRBV12-4 17 TRBD1 TGTGCCAGCAGTAGGACAGGGGGCGCGTTGTGGAACACTGAAGCTTTCTTT CASSRTGGALWNTEAFF
- TRBJ1-2 TRBV7-8 16 - TGTGCCAGCAGCCGCCTTGAGGACGGACTTAACTATGGCTACACCTTC CASSRLEDGLNYGYTF
- TRBJ2-2 TRBV30 13 - TGTGCCTGGACTACGAAGAACACCGGGGAGCTGTTTTTT CAWTTKNTGELFF
few TRBJ1-2 TRBV20-1 14 - TGCAGTGCTACCCGGGACCGATTAGACTATGGCTACACCTTC CSATRDRLDYGYTF
- TRBJ2-3 TRBV10-1 14 - TGCGCCAGCAGTGAGTCGCCACGCACAGATACGCAGTATTTT CASSESPRTDTQYF
- TRBJ2-3 TRBV10-3 15 TRBD2 TGTGCCATCAAGAAATCTAGCGGGGCAACAGATACGCAGTATTTT CAIKKSSGATDTQYF
- TRBJ2-2 TRBV4-1 15 - TGCGCCAGCAGCTTGCAACAGGGAAACACCGGGGAGCTGTTTTTT CASSLQQGNTGELFF
- TRBJ2-5 TRBV6-5 15 TRBD1 TGTGCCAGCAGTTGGGGGGACAGGGCCCAAGAGACCCAGTACTTC CASSWGDRAQETQYF
few TRBJ2-1 TRBV7-6 16 TRBD2 TGTGCCAGCAGCCCGAGCGGGGGGCTCTCCTACAATGAGCAGTTCTTC CASSPSGGLSYNEQFF
once TRBJ2-4 TRBV7-3 12 - TGTGCCAGCAGCTTGGGATCTGGCATTCAGTACTTC CASSLGSGIQYF
few TRBJ2-5 TRBV12-3/TRBV12-4 12 TRBD2 TGTGCCAGCAGCCTGCGGGGGAGGACCCAGTACTTC CASSLRGRTQYF
- TRBJ2-5 TRBV28 17 - TGTGCCAGCAGTCCCCTGAGGTTCAGGGGGGCCCAAGAGACCCAGTACTTC CASSPLRFRGAQETQYF
few TRBJ2-2 TRBV7-8 15 - TGTGCCAGCAGCTTAGAAACGAGTCGCACCGGGGAGCTGTTTTTT CASSLETSRTGELFF
- TRBJ1-4 TRBV6-2/TRBV6-3 14 TRBD1 TGTGCCAGCAGTACTCGACAGGGGATTGAAAAACTGTTTTTT CASSTRQGIEKLFF
many TRBJ2-5 TRBV6-5 16 - TGTGCCAGCAGTTACTCATACACAGGGAGTAGAGAGACCCAGTACTTC CASSYSYTGSRETQYF
few TRBJ2-3 TRBV7-3 14 TRBD2 TGTGCCAGCAGGTCCGGGGGGAGCACAGATACGCAGTATTTT CASRSGGSTDTQYF
few TRBJ1-1 TRBV4-1 13 - TGCGCCAGCAGCCACACCGCGGGGTCTGAAGCTTTCTTT CASSHTAGSEAFF
- TRBJ1-1 TRBV7-2 14 TRBD1 TGTGCCAGCAAGCTGACAGGGTCGTCAACTGAAGCTTTCTTT CASKLTGSSTEAFF
- TRBJ1-2 TRBV4-3 16 - TGCGCCAGCAGCCAGGACTGGGGGTACGCTAACTATGGCTACACCTTC CASSQDWGYANYGYTF